This T cell receptor (beta chain) stems from a study of cytomegalovirus exposure and HLA in healthy donors. Across the whole study: Unique TCRs numbering roughly 85 million, obtained from HLA-typed donors, made up an early data release.

General study findings and limits: Association with HLA alleles at 0.05 false discovery rate was found for approximately 18,000 TCR beta sequences in a later analysis. Productive rates of about 90% or about 30% were seen for most TCR beta V segments in an earlier analysis.

Germline loops: CDR1 MNHEY, CDR2 SVGAGI. This CDR3 spans 15 amino acids. The V and J ends lost 2 bases and 4 bases, in that order; junction bases with no gene match: 0. The PCR used 60 Vbeta and 13 Jbeta primers. Sequenced by immunoSEQ multiplex PCR; TCRdb stores in-frame clones only, minus some. The sample holds about 130,000 clones, about 81% seen once. Notes on this clone: Its antigen is still unknown.

Sequencing used PBMCs. The rearrangement links TRBV6-5 to TRBJ2-3; TRBD2 matches 13 bases. This sequence originates from a woman in her twenties or thirties in good health and CMV-seronegative. The CDR3 region is CASSYTSGGADTQYF. The CDR3 coding sequence is TGTGCCAGCAGTTACACTAGCGGGGGGGCAGATACGCAGTATTTT.